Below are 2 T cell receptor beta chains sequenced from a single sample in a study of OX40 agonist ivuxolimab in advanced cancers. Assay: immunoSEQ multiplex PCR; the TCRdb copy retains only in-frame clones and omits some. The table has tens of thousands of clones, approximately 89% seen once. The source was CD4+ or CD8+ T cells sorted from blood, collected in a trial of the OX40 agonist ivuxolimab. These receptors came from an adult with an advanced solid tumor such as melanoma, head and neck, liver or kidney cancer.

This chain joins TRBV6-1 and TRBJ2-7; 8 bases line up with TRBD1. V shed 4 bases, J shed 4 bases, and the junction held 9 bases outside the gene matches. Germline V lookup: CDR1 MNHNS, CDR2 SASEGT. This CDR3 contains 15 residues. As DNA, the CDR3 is TGTGCCAGCAGTGTGAACCAGGGGGCGCGGTACGAGCAGTACTTC. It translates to CASSVNQGARYEQYF.

DNA for the CDR3: TGTGCCAGCAGGCCTGCGGGGGGGAACACCGGGGAGCTGTTTTTT. This codes for CASRPAGGNTGELFF. V usage is TRBV7-8 and J usage is TRBJ2-2, with 8 bases fitting TRBD2. V was clipped by 6 bases and J by 1 base; unmatched bases: 4. Germline V CDR1 and CDR2: SGHVS, FQNEAQ. CDR3 length: 15 amino acids.